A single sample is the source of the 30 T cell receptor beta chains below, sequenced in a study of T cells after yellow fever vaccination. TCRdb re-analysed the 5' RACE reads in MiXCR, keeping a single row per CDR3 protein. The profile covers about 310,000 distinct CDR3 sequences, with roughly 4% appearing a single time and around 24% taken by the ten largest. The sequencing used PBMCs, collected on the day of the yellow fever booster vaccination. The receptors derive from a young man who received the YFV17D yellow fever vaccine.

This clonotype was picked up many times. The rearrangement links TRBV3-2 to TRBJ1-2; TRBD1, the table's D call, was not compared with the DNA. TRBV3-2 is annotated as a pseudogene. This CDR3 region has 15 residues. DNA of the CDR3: TGTGCCAGCAGCCAAAAACTCCGGGACAGTTATGGCTACACCTTC. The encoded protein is CASSQKLRDSYGYTF.

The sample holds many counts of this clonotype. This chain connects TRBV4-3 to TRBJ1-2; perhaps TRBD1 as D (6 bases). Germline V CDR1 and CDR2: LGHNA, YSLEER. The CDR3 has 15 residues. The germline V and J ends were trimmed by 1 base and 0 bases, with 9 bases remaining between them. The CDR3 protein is CASSQADRSNYGYTF. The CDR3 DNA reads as TGCGCCAGCAGCCAAGCGGACAGATCTAACTATGGCTACACCTTC.

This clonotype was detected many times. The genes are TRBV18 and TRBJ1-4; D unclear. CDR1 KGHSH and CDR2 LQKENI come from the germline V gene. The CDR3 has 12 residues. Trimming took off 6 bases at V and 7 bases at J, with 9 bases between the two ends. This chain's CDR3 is CASSAESEKLFF. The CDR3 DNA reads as TGTGCCAGCTCCGCCGAGAGTGAAAAACTGTTTTTT.

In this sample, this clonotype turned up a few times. This CDR3 is CASSYGPRDTHRRSNYGYTF. The CDR3, as DNA: TGCGCCAGCAGCTACGGACCTCGGGACACTCATCGCCGATCTAACTATGGCTACACCTTC. This chain links TRBV4-3 with TRBJ1-2; D is possibly TRBD1 (6 bases). This CDR3 region has 20 residues. Trimming took off 5 bases at V and 0 bases at J, with 28 bases between the two ends. From germline, CDR1 is LGHNA and CDR2 YSLEER.

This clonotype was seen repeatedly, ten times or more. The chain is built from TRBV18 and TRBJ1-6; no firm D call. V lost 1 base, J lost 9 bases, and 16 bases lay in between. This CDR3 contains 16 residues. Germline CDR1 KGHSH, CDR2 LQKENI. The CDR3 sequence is CASSPRASQTGSPLHF. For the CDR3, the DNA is TGTGCCAGCTCACCACGGGCCTCCCAGACTGGTTCACCCCTCCACTTT.

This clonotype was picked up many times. The CDR3 loop reads CASSVSSGGPNTGELFF. CDR3 in DNA: TGTGCCAGCAGCGTGTCTAGCGGGGGGCCGAACACCGGGGAGCTGTTTTTT. The chain joins TRBV9 to TRBJ2-2, with 11 nucleotides matching TRBD2. The CDR3 sequence is 17 residues long. The germline gives CDR1 SGDLS, CDR2 YYNGEE. V shed 2 bases and J 0 bases; nucleotides not matched to a gene: 3.

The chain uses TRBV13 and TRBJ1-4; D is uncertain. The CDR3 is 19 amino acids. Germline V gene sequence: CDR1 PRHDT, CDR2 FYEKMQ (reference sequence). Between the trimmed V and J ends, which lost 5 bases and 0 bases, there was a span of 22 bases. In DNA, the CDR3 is TGTGCCAGCAGCCCTAACCGGGCCAGGCTAACTGCAACTAATGAAAAACTGTTTTTT. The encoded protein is CASSPNRARLTATNEKLFF.

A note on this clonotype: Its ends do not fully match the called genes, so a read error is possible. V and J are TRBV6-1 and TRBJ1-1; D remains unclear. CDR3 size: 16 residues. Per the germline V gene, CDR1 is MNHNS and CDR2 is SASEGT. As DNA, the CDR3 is TGTGCCTGCAGTGCAGTCGGGTCTTTCCTTAACACTGAAGCTTTCTTT. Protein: CACSAVGSFLNTEAFF.

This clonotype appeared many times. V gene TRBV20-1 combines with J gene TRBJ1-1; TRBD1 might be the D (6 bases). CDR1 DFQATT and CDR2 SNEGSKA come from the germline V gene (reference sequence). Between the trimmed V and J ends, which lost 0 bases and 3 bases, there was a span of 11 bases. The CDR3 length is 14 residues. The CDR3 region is CSARDGDTYTEAFF. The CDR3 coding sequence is TGCAGTGCTAGAGATGGGGACACATACACTGAAGCTTTCTTT.

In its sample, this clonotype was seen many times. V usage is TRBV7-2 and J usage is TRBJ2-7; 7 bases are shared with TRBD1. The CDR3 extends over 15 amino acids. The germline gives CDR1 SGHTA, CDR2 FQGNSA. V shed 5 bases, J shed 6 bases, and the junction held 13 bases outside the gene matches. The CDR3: CASSPPGQWSIEQYF. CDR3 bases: TGTGCCAGCAGCCCTCCGGGACAGTGGAGCATCGAGCAGTACTTC.

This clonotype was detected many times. The CDR3 protein is CASSQDPGQGENEQFF. In DNA form, the CDR3 reads TGCGCCAGCAGCCAAGATCCCGGACAGGGAGAAAATGAGCAGTTCTTC. This chain links TRBV4-1 with TRBJ2-1; 8 bases agree with TRBD1. The CDR3 has 16 amino acids. The germline gives CDR1 MGHRA, CDR2 YSYEKL. The J segment lost 7 bases and the V segment lost 0 bases, leaving 8 bases of the junction unmatched.

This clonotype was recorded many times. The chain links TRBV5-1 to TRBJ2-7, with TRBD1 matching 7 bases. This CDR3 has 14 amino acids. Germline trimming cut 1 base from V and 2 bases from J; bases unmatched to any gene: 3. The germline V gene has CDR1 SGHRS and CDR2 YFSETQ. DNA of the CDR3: TGCGCCAGCAGCTTGACAGGGGTCGCCTACGAGCAGTACTTC. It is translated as CASSLTGVAYEQYF.

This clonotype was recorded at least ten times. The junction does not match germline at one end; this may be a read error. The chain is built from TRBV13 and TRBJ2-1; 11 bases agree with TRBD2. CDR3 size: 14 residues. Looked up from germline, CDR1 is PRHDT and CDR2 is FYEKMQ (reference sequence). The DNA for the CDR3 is TGTGCCAGCACCTTAGCGGGGGGGTACAATGAGCAGTTCTTC. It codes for CASTLAGGYNEQFF.

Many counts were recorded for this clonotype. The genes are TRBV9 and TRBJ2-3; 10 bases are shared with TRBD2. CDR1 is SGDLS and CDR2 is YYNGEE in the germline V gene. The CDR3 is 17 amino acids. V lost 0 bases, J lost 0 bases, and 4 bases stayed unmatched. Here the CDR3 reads CASSVAPLAGSTDTQYF. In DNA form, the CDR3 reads TGTGCCAGCAGCGTAGCCCCACTAGCGGGAAGCACAGATACGCAGTATTTT.

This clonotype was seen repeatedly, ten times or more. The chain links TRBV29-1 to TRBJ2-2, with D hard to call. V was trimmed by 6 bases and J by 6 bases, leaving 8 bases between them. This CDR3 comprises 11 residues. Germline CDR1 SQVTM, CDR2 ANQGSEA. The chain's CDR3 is CSVPRSGELFF. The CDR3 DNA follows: TGCAGCGTGCCCCGGTCCGGGGAGCTGTTTTTT.

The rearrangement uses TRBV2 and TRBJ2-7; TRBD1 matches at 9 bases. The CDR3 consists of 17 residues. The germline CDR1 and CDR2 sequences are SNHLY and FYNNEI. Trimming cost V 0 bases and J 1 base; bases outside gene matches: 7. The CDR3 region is CASSEAWGQGGSYEQYV. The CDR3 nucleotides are TGTGCCAGCAGTGAAGCCTGGGGACAGGGAGGTTCCTACGAGCAGTACGTC.

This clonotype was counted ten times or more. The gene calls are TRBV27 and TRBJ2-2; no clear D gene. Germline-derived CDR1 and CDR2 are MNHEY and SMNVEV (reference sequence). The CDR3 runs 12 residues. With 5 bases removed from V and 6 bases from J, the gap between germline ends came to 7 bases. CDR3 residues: CASSHFPGELFF. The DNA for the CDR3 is TGTGCCAGCAGTCATTTTCCCGGGGAGCTGTTTTTT.

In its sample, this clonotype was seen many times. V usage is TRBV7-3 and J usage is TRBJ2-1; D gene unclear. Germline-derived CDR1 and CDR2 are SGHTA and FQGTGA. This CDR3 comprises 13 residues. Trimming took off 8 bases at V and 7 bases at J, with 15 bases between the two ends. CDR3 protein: CASAVIVGNEQFF. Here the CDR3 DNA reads TGTGCCAGCGCAGTAATTGTGGGGAATGAGCAGTTCTTC.

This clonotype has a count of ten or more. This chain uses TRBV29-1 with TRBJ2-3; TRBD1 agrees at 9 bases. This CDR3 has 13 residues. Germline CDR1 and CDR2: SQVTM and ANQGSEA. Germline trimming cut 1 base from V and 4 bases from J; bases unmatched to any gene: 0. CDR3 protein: CSVEGQGADTQYF. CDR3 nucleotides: TGCAGCGTTGAAGGACAGGGGGCAGATACGCAGTATTTT.

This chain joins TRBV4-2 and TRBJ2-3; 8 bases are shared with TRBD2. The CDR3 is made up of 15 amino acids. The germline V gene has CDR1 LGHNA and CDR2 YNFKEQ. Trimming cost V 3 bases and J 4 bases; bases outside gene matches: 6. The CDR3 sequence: CASSQIGTRADTQYF. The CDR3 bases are TGTGCCAGCAGCCAGATCGGGACTAGAGCAGATACGCAGTATTTT.

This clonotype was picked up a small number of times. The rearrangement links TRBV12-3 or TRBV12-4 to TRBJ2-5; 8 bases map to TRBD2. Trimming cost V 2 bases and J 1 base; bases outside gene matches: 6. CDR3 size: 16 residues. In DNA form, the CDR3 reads TGTGCCAGCAGTTTATGGGGTAGCGGGGCCCAAGAGACCCAGTACTTC. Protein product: CASSLWGSGAQETQYF.

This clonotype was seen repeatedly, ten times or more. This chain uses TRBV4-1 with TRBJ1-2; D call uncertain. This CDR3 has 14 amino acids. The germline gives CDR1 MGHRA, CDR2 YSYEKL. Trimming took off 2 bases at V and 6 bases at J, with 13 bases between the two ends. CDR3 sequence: CASSQPTRPDGYTF. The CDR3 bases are TGCGCCAGCAGCCAACCCACCAGGCCTGATGGCTACACCTTC.

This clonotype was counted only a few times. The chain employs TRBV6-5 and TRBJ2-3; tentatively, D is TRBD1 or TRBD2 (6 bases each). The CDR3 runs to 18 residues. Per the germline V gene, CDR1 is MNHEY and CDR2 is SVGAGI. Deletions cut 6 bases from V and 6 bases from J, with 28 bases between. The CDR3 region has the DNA TGTGCCAGCAGCCCCCGCGGAGGTGTTAGGGGGGCACTCGATACGCAGTATTTT. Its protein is CASSPRGGVRGALDTQYF.

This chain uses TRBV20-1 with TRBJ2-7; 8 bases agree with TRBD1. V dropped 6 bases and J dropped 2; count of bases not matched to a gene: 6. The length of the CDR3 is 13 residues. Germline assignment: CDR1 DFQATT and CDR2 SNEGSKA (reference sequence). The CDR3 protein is CSALGQGPYEQYV. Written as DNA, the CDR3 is TGCAGTGCGCTTGGACAGGGTCCCTACGAGCAGTACGTC.

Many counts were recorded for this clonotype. This CDR3 is CACRTGGSYNEQFF. CDR3 bases: TGTGCCTGTAGGACAGGGGGCTCCTACAATGAGCAGTTCTTC. The rearrangement uses TRBV12-3 or TRBV12-4 and TRBJ2-1; 10 nucleotides line up with TRBD1. The CDR3 runs to 14 residues. The V and J ends lost 11 bases and 0 bases, in that order; junction bases with no gene match: 4.

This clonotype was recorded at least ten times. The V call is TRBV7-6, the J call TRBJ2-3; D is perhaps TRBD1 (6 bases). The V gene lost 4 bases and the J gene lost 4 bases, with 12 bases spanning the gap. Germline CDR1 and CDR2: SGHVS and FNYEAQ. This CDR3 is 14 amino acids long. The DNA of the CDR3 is TGTGCCAGCAGCTCGGGCCCAGGGGCAGATACGCAGTATTTT. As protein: CASSSGPGADTQYF.

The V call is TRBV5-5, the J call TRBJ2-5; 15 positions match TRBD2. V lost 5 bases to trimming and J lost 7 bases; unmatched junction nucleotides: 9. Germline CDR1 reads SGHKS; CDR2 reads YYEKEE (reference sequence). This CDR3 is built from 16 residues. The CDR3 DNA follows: TGTGCCAGCAGTACACCGGGACTAGCGGGGGGCGCGACCCAGTACTTC. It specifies CASSTPGLAGGATQYF.

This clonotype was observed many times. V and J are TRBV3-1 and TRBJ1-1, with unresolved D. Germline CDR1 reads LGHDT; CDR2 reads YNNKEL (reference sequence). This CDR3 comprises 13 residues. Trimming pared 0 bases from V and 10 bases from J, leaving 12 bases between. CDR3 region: CASSQDHEAGAFF. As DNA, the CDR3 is TGTGCCAGCAGCCAAGATCACGAGGCTGGAGCTTTCTTT.

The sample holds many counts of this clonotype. CDR3 protein: CASTGASTGELFF. The CDR3 bases are TGTGCCAGTACTGGGGCATCCACCGGGGAGCTGTTTTTT. The chain combines TRBV19 with TRBJ2-2, with a possible D match to TRBD1 (5 bases). Trimming took 7 bases from V and 4 from J, leaving 10 bases between them. In germline, CDR1 is LNHDA, CDR2 SQIVND (reference sequence). This CDR3 has 13 amino acids.

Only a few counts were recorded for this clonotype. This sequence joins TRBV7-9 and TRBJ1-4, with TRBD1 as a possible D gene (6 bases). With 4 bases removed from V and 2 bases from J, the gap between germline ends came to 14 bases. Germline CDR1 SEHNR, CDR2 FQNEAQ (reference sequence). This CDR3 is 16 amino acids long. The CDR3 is CASSSRKDRTNEKLFF. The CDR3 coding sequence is TGTGCCAGCAGCTCGCGGAAAGACAGGACTAATGAAAAACTGTTTTTT.